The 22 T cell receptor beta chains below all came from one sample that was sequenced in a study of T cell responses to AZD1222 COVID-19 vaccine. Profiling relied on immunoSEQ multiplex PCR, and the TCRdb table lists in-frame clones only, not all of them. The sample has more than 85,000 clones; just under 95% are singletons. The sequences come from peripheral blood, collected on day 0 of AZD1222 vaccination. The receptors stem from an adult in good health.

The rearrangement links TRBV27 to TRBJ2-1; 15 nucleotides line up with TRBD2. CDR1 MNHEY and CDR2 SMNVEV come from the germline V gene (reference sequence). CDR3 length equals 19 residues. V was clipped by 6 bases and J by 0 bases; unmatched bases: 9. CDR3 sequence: CASRPPGTSGGSSYNEQFF. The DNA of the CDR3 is TGTGCCAGCAGACCCCCCGGGACTAGCGGGGGGAGCTCCTACAATGAGCAGTTCTTC.

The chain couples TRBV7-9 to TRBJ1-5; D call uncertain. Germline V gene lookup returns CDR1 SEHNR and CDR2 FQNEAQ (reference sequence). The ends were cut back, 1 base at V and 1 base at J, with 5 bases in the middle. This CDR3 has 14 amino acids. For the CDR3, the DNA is TGTGCCAGCAGCTTAGACCGGAGCAATCAGCCCCAGCATTTT. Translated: CASSLDRSNQPQHF.

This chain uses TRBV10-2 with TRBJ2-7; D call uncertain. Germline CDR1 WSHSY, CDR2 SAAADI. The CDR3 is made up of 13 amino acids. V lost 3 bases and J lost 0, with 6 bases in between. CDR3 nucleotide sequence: TGCGCCAGCAGTGACAGTCCCTCCTACGAGCAGTACTTC. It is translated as CASSDSPSYEQYF.

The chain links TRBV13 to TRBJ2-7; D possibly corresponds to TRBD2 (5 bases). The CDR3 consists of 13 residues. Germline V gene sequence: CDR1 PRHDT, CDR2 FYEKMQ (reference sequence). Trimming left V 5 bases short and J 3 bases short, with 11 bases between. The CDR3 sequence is CASSPGRGYEQYF. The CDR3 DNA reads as TGTGCCAGCAGCCCCGGACGGGGCTACGAGCAGTACTTC.

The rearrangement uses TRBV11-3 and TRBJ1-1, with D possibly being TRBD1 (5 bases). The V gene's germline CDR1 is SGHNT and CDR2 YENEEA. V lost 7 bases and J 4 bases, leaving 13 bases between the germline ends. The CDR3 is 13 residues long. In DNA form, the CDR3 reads TGTGCCAGCAATCCCGTTGGGGGCACTGAAGCTTTCTTT. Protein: CASNPVGGTEAFF.

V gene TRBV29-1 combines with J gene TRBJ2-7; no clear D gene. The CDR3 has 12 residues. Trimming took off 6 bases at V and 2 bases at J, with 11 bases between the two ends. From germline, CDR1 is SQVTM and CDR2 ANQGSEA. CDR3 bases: TGCAGCGTCCATATTGGAACCTACGAGCAGTACTTC. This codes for CSVHIGTYEQYF.

The CDR3 DNA is TGTGCCAGCAGTTTATCCCAGGGTAACTATGGCTACACCTTC. Residues: CASSLSQGNYGYTF. V usage is TRBV27 and J usage is TRBJ1-2; TRBD1 might be the D (5 bases). From germline, CDR1 is MNHEY and CDR2 SMNVEV (reference sequence). Trimming removed 0 bases from V and 1 base from J, with 6 bases in between. There are 14 residues in the CDR3.

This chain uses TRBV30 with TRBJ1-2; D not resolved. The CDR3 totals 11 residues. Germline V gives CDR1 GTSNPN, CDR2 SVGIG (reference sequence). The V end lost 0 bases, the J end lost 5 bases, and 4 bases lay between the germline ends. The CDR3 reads CAWSVNYGYTF. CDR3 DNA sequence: TGTGCCTGGAGTGTAAATTATGGCTACACCTTC.

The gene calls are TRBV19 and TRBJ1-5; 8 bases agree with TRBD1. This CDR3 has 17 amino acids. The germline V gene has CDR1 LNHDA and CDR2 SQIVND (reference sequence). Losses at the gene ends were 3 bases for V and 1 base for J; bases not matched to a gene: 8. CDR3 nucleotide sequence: TGTGCCAGTAGTATCCGCGGACAGGGCAAGAGCAATCAGCCCCAGCATTTT. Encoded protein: CASSIRGQGKSNQPQHF.

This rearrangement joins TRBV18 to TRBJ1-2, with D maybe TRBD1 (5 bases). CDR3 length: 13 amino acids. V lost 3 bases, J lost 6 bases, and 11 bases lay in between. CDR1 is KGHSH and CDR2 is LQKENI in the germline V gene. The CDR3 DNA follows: TGTGCCAGCTCACCGCAGGACACCAATGGCTACACCTTC. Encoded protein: CASSPQDTNGYTF.

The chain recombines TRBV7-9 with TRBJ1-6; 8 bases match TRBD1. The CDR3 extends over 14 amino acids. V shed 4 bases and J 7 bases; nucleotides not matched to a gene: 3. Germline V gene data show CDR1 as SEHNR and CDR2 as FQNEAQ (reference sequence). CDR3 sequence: CASSSTGGNSPLHF. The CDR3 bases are TGTGCCAGCAGCTCAACAGGGGGGAATTCACCCCTCCACTTT.

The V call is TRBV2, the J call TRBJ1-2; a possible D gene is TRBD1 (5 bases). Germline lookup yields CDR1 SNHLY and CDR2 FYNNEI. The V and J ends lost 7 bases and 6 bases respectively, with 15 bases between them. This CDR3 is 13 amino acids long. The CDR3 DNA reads TGTGCCAGCATGGAGAGGCAGGGTAATGGCTACACCTTC. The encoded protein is CASMERQGNGYTF.

Here the CDR3 DNA reads TGTGCCAGCTCCCCTAGCCCGGGACAGGGTAGCAATCAGCCCCAGCATTTT. It yields the protein CASSPSPGQGSNQPQHF. V is TRBV28 and J is TRBJ1-5; 9 bases are a match to TRBD1. CDR3 length equals 17 residues. CDR1 is MDHEN, CDR2 SYDVKM, per germline. Trimming at V came to 8 bases and at J to 0 bases, leaving 11 bases not matched to a gene.

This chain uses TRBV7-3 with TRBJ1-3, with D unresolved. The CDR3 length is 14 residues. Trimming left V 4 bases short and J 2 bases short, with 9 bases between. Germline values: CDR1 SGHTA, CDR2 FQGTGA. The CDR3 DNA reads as TGTGCCAGCAGCTCCGGGCCGGCTGGAAACACCATATATTTT. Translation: CASSSGPAGNTIYF. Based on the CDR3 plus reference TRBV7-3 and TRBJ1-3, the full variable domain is GAGVSQTPSNKVTEKGKYVELRCDPISGHTALYWYRQSLGQGPEFLIYFQGTGAADDSGLPNDRFFAVRPEGSVSTLKIQRTERGDSAVYLCASSSGPAGNTIYFGEGSWLTVV.

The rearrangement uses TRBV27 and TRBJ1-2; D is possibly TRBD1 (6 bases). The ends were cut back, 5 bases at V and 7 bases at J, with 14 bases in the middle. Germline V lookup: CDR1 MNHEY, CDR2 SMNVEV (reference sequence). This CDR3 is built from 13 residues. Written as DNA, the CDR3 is TGTGCCAGCAGTCTACAGGGCGTCGGTGGCTACACCTTC. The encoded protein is CASSLQGVGGYTF.

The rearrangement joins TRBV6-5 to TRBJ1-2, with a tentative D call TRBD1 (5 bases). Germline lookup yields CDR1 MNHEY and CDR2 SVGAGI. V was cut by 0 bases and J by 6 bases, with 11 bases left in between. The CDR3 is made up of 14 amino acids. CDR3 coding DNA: TGTGCCAGCAGTTACTCGATTTCGGGGCATGGCTACACCTTC. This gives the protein CASSYSISGHGYTF.

CDR3 sequence (DNA): TGTGCCAGCGGGGAGACAGGGAACACTGAAGCTTTCTTT. Its translation: CASGETGNTEAFF. V is TRBV28 and J is TRBJ1-1; D possibly corresponds to TRBD1 (6 bases). Germline CDR1 is MDHEN and CDR2 is SYDVKM. V shed 8 bases and J shed 1 base, with 11 bases lying between them. The CDR3 runs to 13 residues.

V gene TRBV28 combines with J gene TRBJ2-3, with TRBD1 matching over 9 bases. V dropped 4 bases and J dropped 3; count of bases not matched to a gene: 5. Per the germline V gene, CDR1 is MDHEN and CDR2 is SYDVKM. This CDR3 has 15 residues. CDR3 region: CASSSQGAPTDTQYF. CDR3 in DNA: TGTGCCAGCAGTTCACAGGGGGCGCCGACAGATACGCAGTATTTT.

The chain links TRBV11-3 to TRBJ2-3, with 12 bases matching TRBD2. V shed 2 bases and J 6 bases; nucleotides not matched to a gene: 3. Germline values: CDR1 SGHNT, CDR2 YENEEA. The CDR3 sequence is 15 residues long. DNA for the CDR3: TGTGCCAGCAGCTTAAGGACTAGCGGGGCCGATACGCAGTATTTT. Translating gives CASSLRTSGADTQYF. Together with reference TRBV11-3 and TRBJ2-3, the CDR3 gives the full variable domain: EAGVVQSPRYKIIEKKQPVAFWCNPISGHNTLYWYLQNLGQGPELLIRYENEEAVDDSQLPKDRFSAERLKGVDSTLKIQPAELGDSAVYLCASSLRTSGADTQYFGPGTRLTVL.

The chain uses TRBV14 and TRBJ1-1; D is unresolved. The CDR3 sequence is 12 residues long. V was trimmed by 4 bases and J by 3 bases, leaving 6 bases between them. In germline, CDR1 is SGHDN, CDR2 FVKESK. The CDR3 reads CASSPGYTEAFF. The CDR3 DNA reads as TGTGCCAGCAGCCCTGGCTACACTGAAGCTTTCTTT.

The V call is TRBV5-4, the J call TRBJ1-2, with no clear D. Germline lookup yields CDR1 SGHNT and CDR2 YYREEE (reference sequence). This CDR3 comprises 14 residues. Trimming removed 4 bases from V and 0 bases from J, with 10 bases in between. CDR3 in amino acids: CASSKNSANYGYTF. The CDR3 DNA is TGTGCCAGCAGCAAAAACAGTGCTAACTATGGCTACACCTTC.

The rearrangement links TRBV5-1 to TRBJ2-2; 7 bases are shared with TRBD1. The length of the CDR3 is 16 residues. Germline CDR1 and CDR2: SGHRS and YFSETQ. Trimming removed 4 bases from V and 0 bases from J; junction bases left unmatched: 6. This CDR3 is CASSVTGTANTGELFF. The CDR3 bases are TGCGCCAGCAGCGTCACCGGGACAGCGAACACCGGGGAGCTGTTTTTT.